This T cell receptor (beta chain) was recorded in a study of T cell responses to AZD1222 COVID-19 vaccine listed by TCRdb under 2021. Context from the whole study: A total of over 230 trial participants underwent TCR sequencing, of whom 207 received two doses of AZD1222 and about 25 received two doses of the MenACWY control vaccine. Trial participants were enrolled by age into 18-55, 56-69 and 70-plus year subgroups, with roughly 160, 29 and 62 TCR-sequenced participants respectively. Study-wide findings and limitations: Vaccine-associated CD4 TCRs spanned the whole spike protein, with dominant responses in regions 160-218 and 743-854. Conclusions about previously exposed vaccinees were limited because only six AZD1222 recipients were SARS-CoV-2 seropositive at baseline. No day 14 peak-response samples were available, so repertoires were characterized only after the peak T cell response. After two AZD1222 doses, both the breadth and the depth of spike-specific TCRs were significantly higher than at day 0 and than in MenACWY recipients. Reportedly, almost half of the unique spike-specific TCRs recognized epitopes lying outside the regions that are mutated in the B.1.351 and B.1.1.7 variants. The 56-69-year group was small, and its depth increase did not reach significance, likely because of low power. Participants were mostly white British and included more females than males, and it was suggested by the authors that clonal diversity may have been underestimated.

The CDR3 regions of human TCRbeta chains were analyzed by immunosequencing. The paper's data handling went like this. TCRs in the repertoires were compared against a reference library of SARS-CoV-2-specific TCRs that had been generated with the MIRA antigen-specificity platform. Breadth meant the fraction of unique TCRs that were SARS-CoV-2-associated, whereas depth meant the fraction of total T cells that were SARS-CoV-2-associated. Using the MIRA data, each spike-specific TCR was assigned both to the spike region to which the TCR was reactive and to a CD4 or CD8 class. Log10-transformed breadth and depth values were compared by one-way ANOVA with Sidak's multiple comparisons tests. In its TCRdb copy, this immuneACCESS table keeps in-frame sequences only and misses some clones. Where compared with another copy, unresolved V genes explain less than half of these, and the others have no known cause. V, J and clone size are those of that table, while D and trimming were read from the DNA. Recorded for this sample are fewer than 120,000 clones; approximately 94% of them occurred a single time. The ten largest clonotypes hold about 3.1% of the sample.

The time point label corresponds to: about 28 days (+/-7) after the second vaccine dose. AZD1222 recipients whose second dose came at about 4 weeks and those whose second dose came at about 12 weeks were combined into one group, since spike-specific TCR depth and breadth did not differ between the two schedules. Samples from vaccinated people were obtained from the UK trials COV001 and COV002, which included a single-blind randomized controlled phase 2/3 trial of AZD1222 (ChAdOx1 nCoV-19) in healthy adults. For TCRbeta chain sequencing, PBMC samples were collected from trial participants at day 0 and at day 28 after the second dose. In regard to this clone: Its antigen is currently not known. It has no much larger one-base neighbor in the sample; base qualities were not kept.

The CDR3 has 15 amino acids, counting the end cysteine and phenylalanine. Solely the CDR3 DNA is kept, with 45 bases framed from the first base. V drops 5 bases and J drops 11 bases, leaving 22 bases in between. Based on the germline V gene, the CDR1 and CDR2 sequences are MDHEN and SYDVKM. Recombination joined TRBV28 with TRBJ1-5; the D region possibly corresponds to TRBD1 (6 bases align). This clonotype was obtained from an adult who received the AZD1222 COVID-19 vaccine. The sequencing used peripheral blood, collected 28 days after the second AZD1222 dose. CDR3 protein: CASSTDRWGYQAQHF. The sequenced DNA is TGTGCCAGCAGTACCGACAGGTGGGGATATCAAGCCCAGCATTTT.